This T cell receptor (beta chain) comes out of a study of monozygotic twins with inflammatory bowel disease. Total RNA was isolated from whole blood without T cell sorting. The CDR3 length is 16 residues. Germline V CDR1 and CDR2: SGHRS, YFSETQ. A template switching step added UMIs, each with a 6-nucleotide sample barcode. For each CDR3 protein, TCRdb gives one entry from its re-call of the 5' RACE reads, without DNA. The table lists approximately 150,000 distinct CDR3 sequences. The rearrangement uses TRBV5-1 and TRBJ1-4. The TCR originated in a human donor with ulcerative colitis or Crohn's disease, or a healthy co-twin of an affected twin (not recorded which). Input material: blood. CDR3 amino acids: CASSLPTTATNEKLFF.